Sequencing of this T cell receptor beta chain was carried out in a study of T cells in Graves' hyperthyroidism and ophthalmopathy. Of note for this clonotype: A read error may produce the germline difference seen at one junction end.

Authors of the study amplified TCR beta CDR3 regions from RNA transcripts. The HTBI primer set drove a first-round RT-PCR of the TCR CDR3. TCRdb independently ran MiXCR on the multiplex PCR reads; one entry per CDR3 protein. The table includes more than 550,000 distinct CDR3 sequences, roughly a sixth detected once. CDR1 GTSNPN and CDR2 SVGIG come from the germline V gene (reference sequence). This CDR3 region has 15 residues. A sample of blood taken at first hyperthyroidism diagnosis preceded any ophthalmopathy symptoms. This sequence was found in a woman between 45 and 60 years old with Graves' hyperthyroidism that later progressed to Graves' ophthalmopathy. Specimen: blood. The chain has TRBV30 and TRBJ1-4; the D is unclear. The CDR3 sequence: CAWSFAGATNEKLLF. CDR3 bases: TGTGCCTGGAGTTTCGCGGGCGCAACTAATGAAAAACTGCTTTTT. Using reference TRBV30 and TRBJ1-4 for the parts outside the CDR3, the full variable domain is SQTIHQWPATLVQPVGSPLSLECTVEGTSNPNLYWYRQAAGRGLQLLFYSVGIGQISSEVPQNLSASRPQDRQFILSSKKLLLSDSGFYLCAWSFAGATNEKLLFGSGTQLSVL.